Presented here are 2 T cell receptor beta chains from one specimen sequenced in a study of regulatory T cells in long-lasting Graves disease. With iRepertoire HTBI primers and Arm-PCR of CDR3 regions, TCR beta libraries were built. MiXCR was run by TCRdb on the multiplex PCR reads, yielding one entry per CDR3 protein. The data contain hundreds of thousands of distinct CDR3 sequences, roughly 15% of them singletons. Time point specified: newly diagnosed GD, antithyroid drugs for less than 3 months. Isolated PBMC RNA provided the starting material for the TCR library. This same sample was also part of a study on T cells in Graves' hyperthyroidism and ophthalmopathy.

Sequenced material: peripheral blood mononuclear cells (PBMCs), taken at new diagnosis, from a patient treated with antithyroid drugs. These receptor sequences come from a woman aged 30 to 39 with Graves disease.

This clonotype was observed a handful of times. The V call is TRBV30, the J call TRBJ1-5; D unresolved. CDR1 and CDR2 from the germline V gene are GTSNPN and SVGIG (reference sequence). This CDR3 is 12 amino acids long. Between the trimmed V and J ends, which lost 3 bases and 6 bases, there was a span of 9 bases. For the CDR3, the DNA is TGTGCCTGGAGGGTGGGCGGTCAGCCCCAGCATTTT. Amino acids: CAWRVGGQPQHF.

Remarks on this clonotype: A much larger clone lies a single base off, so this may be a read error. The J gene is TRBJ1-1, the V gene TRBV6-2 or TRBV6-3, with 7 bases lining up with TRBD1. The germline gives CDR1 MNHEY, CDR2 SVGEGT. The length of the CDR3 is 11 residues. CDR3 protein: CASRGDSEALF. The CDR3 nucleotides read TGTGCCAGCAGGGGGGACAGTGAAGCTCTCTTT.